The 7 T cell receptor beta chains listed next were all sequenced from one sample in a study of blood T cell repertoires in COVID-19. This table comes from immunoSEQ multiplex PCR, and its TCRdb copy is limited to in-frame clones, with some not included. The sample lists roughly 150,000 clones, around four fifths seen once, with roughly 2.8% in the top ten. Sequencing was performed on peripheral blood. The receptors derive from a man between 65 and 80 years old with acute or convalescent COVID-19.

This sequence joins TRBV5-1 and TRBJ2-2; D might be TRBD2 (6 bases). The CDR3 loop spans 18 amino acids. V was pared by 0 bases and J by 1 base, with 16 bases between. The germline gives CDR1 SGHRS, CDR2 YFSETQ. The CDR3 sequence is CASSLAHRRGENTGELFF. The CDR3 nucleotides are TGCGCCAGCAGCTTGGCCCATAGGCGCGGGGAGAACACCGGGGAGCTGTTTTTT.

The chain couples TRBV7-2 to TRBJ2-1; TRBD1 is a possible D gene (6 bases). Per germline, CDR1 SGHTA and CDR2 FQGNSA. The V end lost 5 bases, the J end lost 6 bases, and 20 bases lay between the germline ends. The CDR3 is 16 amino acids. CDR3 region: CASSRTTGIPLNEQFF. The CDR3 DNA sequence: TGTGCCAGCAGCAGAACTACAGGGATCCCCCTCAATGAGCAGTTCTTC.

The chain employs TRBV27 and TRBJ1-2; 7 bases agree with TRBD1. The CDR3 runs to 13 residues. With 8 bases clipped from V and 2 bases from J, the junction kept 5 bases outside the gene matches. Germline-derived CDR1 and CDR2 are MNHEY and SMNVEV (reference sequence). The CDR3 region has the DNA TGTGCCAGCGCAAGACAGGGAAACTATGGCTACACCTTC. Its translation: CASARQGNYGYTF.

This clone was seen only a few times. V gene TRBV6-5 combines with J gene TRBJ1-6; a weak D match, TRBD1 (6 bases). Trimming shortened V by 5 bases and J by 7 bases, and 12 bases separated the two germline ends. Germline lookup yields CDR1 MNHEY and CDR2 SVGAGI. The CDR3 contains 14 residues. This chain's CDR3 is CASSHQGRNSPLHF. DNA of the CDR3: TGTGCCAGCAGTCACCAGGGGCGGAATTCACCCCTCCACTTT.

The chain joins TRBV5-1 to TRBJ2-1, with a tentative D call TRBD2 (6 bases). Trimming pared 0 bases from V and 4 bases from J, leaving 11 bases between. Looked up from germline, CDR1 is SGHRS and CDR2 is YFSETQ. The CDR3 is 15 residues long. This CDR3 is CASSLAFSGYNEQFF. In DNA, the CDR3 is TGCGCCAGCAGCTTGGCCTTTAGCGGATACAATGAGCAGTTCTTC.

Points on this clone: The junction differs from germline at one of its ends, possibly a read error. This chain links TRBV6-5 with TRBJ1-1; D might be TRBD1 (5 bases). Germline V CDR1 and CDR2: MNHEY, SVGAGI. This CDR3 is built from 12 residues. CDR3 coding DNA: TGTGCCAGCAACAACTATGGGACTGAAACTTTCTTT. Translated: CASNNYGTETFF.

The chain recombines TRBV6-5 with TRBJ2-1, with a possible D match to TRBD2 (5 bases). V was trimmed by 2 bases and J by 8 bases, leaving 10 bases between them. This CDR3 has 13 residues. The germline V gene has CDR1 MNHEY and CDR2 SVGAGI. The CDR3: CASSYPGLDEQFF. In DNA form, the CDR3 reads TGTGCCAGCAGTTACCCAGGACTGGATGAGCAGTTCTTC.